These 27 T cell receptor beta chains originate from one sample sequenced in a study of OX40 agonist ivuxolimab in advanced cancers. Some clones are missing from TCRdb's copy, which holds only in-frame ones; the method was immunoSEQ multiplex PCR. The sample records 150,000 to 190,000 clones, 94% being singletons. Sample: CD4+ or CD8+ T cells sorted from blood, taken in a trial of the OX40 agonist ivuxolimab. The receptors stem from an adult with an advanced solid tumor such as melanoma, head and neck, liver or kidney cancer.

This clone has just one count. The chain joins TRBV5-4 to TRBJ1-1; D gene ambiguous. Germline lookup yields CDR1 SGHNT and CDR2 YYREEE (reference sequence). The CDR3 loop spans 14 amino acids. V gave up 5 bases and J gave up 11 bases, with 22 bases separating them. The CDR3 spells CASRLEGGGGRAFF. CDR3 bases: TGTGCCAGCAGGTTAGAGGGTGGCGGAGGTAGGGCTTTCTTT.

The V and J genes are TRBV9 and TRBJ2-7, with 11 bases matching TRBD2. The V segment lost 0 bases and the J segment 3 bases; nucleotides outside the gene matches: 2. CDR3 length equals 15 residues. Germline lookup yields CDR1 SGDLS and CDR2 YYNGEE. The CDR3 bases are TGTGCCAGCAGCGTAGATACTAGCGGGGGCTACGAGCAGTACTTC. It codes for CASSVDTSGGYEQYF.

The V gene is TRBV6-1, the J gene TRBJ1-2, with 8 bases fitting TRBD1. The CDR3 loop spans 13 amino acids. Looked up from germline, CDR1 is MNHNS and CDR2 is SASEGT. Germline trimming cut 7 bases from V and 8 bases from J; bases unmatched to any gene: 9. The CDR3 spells CASNIDRGGGYTF. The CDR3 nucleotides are TGTGCCAGCAACATAGACAGGGGCGGGGGCTACACCTTC.

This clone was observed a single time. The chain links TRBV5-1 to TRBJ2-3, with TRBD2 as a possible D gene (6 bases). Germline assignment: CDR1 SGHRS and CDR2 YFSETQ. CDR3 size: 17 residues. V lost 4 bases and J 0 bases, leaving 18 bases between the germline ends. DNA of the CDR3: TGCGCCAGCAGCCGGGATCTAGCGCTTTTTAGCACAGATACGCAGTATTTT. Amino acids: CASSRDLALFSTDTQYF.

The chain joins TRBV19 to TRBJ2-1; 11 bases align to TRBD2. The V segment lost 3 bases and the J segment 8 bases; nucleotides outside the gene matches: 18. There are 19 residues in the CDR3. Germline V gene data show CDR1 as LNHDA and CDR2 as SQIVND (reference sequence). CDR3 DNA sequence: TGTGCCAGTAGTATCTCAAATTGGGCTAGCGGGAGGTGGAGTGATGAGCAGTTCTTC. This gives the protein CASSISNWASGRWSDEQFF. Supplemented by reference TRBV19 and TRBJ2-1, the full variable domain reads DGGITQSPKYLFRKEGQNVTLSCEQNLNHDAMYWYRQDPGQGLRLIYYSQIVNDFQKGDIAEGYSVSREKKESFPLTVTSAQKNPTAFYLCASSISNWASGRWSDEQFFGPGTRLTVL.

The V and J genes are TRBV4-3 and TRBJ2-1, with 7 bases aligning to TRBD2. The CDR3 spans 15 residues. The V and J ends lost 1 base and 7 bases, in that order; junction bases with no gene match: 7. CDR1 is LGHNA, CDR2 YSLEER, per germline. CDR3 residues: CASSQAGGSWNEQFF. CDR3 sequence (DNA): TGCGCCAGCAGCCAAGCGGGGGGATCGTGGAATGAGCAGTTCTTC.

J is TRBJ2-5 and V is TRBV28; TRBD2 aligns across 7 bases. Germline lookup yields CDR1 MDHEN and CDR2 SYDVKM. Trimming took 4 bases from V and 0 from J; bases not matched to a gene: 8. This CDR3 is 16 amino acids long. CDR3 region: CASSSGGRGDQETQYF. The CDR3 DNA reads TGTGCCAGCAGTTCGGGCGGGAGAGGGGACCAAGAGACCCAGTACTTC.

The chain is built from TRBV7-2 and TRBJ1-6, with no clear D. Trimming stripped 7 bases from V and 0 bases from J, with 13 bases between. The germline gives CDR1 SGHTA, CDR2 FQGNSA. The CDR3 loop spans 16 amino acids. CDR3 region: CASTRWESSYNSPLHF. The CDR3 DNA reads TGTGCCAGCACCAGGTGGGAGAGCTCCTATAATTCACCCCTCCACTTT.

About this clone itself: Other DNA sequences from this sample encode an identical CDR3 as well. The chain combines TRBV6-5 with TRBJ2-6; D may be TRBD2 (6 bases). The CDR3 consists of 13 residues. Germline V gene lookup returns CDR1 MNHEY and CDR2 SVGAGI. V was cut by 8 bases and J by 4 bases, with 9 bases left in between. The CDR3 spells CASRGSGANVLTF. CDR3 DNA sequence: TGTGCCAGCCGGGGGTCCGGGGCCAACGTCCTGACTTTC.

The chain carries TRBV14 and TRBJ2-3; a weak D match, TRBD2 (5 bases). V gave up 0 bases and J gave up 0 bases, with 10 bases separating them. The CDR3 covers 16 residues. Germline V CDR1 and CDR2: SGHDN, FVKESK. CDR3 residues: CASSQDFRESTDTQYF. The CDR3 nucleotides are TGTGCCAGCAGCCAAGATTTTAGGGAGAGCACAGATACGCAGTATTTT.

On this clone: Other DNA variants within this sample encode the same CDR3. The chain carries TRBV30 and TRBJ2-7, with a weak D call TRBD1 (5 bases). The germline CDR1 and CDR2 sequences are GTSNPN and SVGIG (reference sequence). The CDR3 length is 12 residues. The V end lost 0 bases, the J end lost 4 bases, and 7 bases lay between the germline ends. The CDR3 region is CAWSVQGYEQYF. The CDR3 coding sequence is TGTGCCTGGAGTGTTCAGGGATACGAGCAGTACTTC.

CDR3: CASSLGGTGGSLNTEAFF. DNA for the CDR3: TGTGCCAGCAGCTTGGGGGGGACAGGGGGTTCTTTGAACACTGAAGCTTTCTTT. The chain couples TRBV5-4 to TRBJ1-1, with TRBD1 matching over 11 bases. The germline CDR1 and CDR2 sequences are SGHNT and YYREEE (reference sequence). This CDR3 is 18 amino acids long. V lost 0 bases and J lost 0; bases outside the gene matches: 7.

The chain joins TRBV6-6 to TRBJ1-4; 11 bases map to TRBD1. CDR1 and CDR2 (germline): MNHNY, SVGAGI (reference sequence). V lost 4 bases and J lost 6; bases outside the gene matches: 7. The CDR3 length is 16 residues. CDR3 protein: CASSSGQGVQDEKLFF. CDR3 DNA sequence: TGTGCCAGCAGTTCGGGACAGGGGGTTCAGGATGAAAAACTGTTTTTT.

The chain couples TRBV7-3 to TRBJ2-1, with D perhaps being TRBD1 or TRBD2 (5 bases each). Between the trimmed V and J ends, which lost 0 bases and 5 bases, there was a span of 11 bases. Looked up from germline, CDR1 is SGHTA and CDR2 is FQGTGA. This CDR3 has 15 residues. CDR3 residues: CASSLTRDGDNEQFF. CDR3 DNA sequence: TGTGCCAGCAGCTTAACACGGGACGGAGACAATGAGCAGTTCTTC.

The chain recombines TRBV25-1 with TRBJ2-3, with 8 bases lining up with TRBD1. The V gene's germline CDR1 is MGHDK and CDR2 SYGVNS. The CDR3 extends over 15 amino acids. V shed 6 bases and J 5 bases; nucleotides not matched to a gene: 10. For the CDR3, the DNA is TGTGCCAGCAGCAGGCGGCAGGGGGCTAAAGATACGCAGTATTTT. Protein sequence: CASSRRQGAKDTQYF.

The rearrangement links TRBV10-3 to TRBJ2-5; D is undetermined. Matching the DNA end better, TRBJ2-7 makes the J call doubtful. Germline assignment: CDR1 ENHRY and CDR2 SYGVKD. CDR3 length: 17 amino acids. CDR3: CAISPRETRSLGNEQYF. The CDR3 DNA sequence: TGTGCCATCAGTCCCCGAGAGACTCGCTCCTTAGGAAACGAGCAGTACTTC.

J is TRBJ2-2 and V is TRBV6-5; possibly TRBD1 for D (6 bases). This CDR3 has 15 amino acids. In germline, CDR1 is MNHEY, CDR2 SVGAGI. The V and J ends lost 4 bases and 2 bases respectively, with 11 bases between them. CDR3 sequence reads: CASSLATGNTGELFF. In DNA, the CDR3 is TGTGCCAGCAGTTTGGCGACAGGCAACACCGGGGAGCTGTTTTTT.

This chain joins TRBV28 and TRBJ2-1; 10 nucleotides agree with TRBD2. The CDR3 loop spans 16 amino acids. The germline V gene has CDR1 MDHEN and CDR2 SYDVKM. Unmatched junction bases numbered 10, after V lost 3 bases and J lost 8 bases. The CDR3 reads CASSFWAGSGRYEQFF. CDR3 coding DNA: TGTGCCAGCAGTTTTTGGGCCGGTAGCGGGAGGTATGAGCAGTTCTTC.

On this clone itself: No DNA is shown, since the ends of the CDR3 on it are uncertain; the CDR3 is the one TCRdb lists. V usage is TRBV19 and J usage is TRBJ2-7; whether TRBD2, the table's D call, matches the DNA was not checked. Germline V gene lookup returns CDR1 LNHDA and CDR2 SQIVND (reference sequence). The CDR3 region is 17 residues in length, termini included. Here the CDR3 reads CASSFGAGGAAPYEQYF.

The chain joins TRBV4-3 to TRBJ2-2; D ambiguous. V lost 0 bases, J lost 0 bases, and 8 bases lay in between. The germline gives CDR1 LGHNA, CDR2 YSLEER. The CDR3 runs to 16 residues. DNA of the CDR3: TGCGCCAGCAGCCAAGAGGAACACGCGAACACCGGGGAGCTGTTTTTT. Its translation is CASSQEEHANTGELFF.

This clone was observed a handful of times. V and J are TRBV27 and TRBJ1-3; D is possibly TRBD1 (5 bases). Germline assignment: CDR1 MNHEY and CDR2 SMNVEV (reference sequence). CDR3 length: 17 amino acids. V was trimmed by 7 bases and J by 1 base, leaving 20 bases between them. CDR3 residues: CASMPTGTPQSGNTIYF. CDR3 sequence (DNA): TGTGCCAGCATGCCGACGGGGACCCCACAATCTGGAAACACCATATATTTT.

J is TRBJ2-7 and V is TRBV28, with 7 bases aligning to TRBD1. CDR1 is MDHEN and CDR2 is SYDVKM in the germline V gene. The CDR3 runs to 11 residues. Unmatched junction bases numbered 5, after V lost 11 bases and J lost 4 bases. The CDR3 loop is CASQGEYEQYF. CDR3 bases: TGTGCCTCGCAGGGGGAGTACGAGCAGTACTTC.

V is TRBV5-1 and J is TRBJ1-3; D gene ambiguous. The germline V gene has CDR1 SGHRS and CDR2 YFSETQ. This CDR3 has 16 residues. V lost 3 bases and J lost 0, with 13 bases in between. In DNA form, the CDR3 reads TGCGCCAGCAGCTCGGCTTCGGCTTACTCTGGAAACACCATATATTTT. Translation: CASSSASAYSGNTIYF.

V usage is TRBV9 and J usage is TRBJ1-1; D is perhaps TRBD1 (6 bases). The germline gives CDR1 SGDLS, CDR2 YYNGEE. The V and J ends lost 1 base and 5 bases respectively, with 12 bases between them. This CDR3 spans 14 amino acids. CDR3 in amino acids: CASSVWTDRTEAFF. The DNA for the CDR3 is TGTGCCAGCAGCGTATGGACAGATCGGACTGAAGCTTTCTTT.

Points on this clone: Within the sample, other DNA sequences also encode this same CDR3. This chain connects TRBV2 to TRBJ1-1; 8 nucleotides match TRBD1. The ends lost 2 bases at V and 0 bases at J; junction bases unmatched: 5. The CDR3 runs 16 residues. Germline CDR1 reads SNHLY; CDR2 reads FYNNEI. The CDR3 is CASSEYRGAMNTEAFF. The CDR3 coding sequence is TGTGCCAGCAGTGAATACAGGGGGGCCATGAACACTGAAGCTTTCTTT.

Here the CDR3 DNA reads TGTGCCAGCAGCTCATCGACAGGGATGTCGACTGAAGCTTTCTTT. Encoded protein: CASSSSTGMSTEAFF. This rearrangement joins TRBV9 to TRBJ1-1, with 7 bases aligning to TRBD1. Germline V CDR1 and CDR2: SGDLS, YYNGEE. V lost 4 bases to trimming and J lost 5 bases; unmatched junction nucleotides: 11. The CDR3 contains 15 residues.

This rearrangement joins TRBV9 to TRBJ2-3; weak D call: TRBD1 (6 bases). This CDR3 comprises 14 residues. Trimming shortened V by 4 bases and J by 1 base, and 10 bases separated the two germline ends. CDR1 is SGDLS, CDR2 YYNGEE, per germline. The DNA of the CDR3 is TGTGCCAGCAGCTTAAGACAGGGCACAGATACGCAGTATTTT. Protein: CASSLRQGTDTQYF.